Shown below are 18 T cell receptor beta chains from a single sample sequenced in a study of CD8 T cells in ankylosing spondylitis. MiXCR, applied by TCRdb to the 5' RACE reads, yields one record per CDR3 protein. The data show about 96,000 distinct CDR3 sequences, 8.5% to 9% seen once. Sequenced material: blood, either unsorted or a sorted T cell fraction (not recorded which). The receptors stem from a male donor with ankylosing spondylitis or in good health (not recorded which).

The chain combines TRBV5-1 with TRBJ2-2; no definite D call. Germline assignment: CDR1 SGHRS and CDR2 YFSETQ. The CDR3 has 14 residues. Trimming took 0 bases from V and 6 from J, leaving 9 bases between them. The CDR3 coding sequence is TGCGCCAGCAGCTTGGCTGGGAATGCCGGGGAGCTGTTTTTT. It translates to CASSLAGNAGELFF.

This clonotype was seen repeatedly, ten times or more. The rearrangement links TRBV29-1 to TRBJ1-1, with unresolved D. This CDR3 has 13 amino acids. Germline V gene data show CDR1 as SQVTM and CDR2 as ANQGSEA. Trimming took 7 bases from V and 1 from J, leaving 13 bases between them. DNA for the CDR3: TGCAGCGCCCGGCAGAGCCAGAACACTGAAGCTTTCTTT. This sequence encodes CSARQSQNTEAFF.

This clonotype was seen many times. The chain links TRBV3-1 to TRBJ2-3; 11 nucleotides agree with TRBD1. Per germline, CDR1 LGHDT and CDR2 YNNKEL (reference sequence). The CDR3 loop spans 16 amino acids. V shed 3 bases and J 7 bases; nucleotides not matched to a gene: 9. DNA of the CDR3: TGTGCCAGCAGCCATTCTGGGACAGGGGGGACTAATACGCAGTATTTT. Translated: CASSHSGTGGTNTQYF.

This clonotype was recorded at least ten times. The chain employs TRBV28 and TRBJ2-1; D tentatively fits TRBD1 or TRBD2 (5 bases each). Per germline, CDR1 MDHEN and CDR2 SYDVKM. The CDR3 extends over 12 amino acids. With 5 bases removed from V and 7 bases from J, the gap between germline ends came to 9 bases. DNA of the CDR3: TGTGCCAGCAGTCGAGGGGCGAATGAGCAGTTCTTC. Amino acid sequence: CASSRGANEQFF. Using reference TRBV28 and TRBJ2-1 for the parts outside the CDR3, the full variable domain is DVKVTQSSRYLVKRTGEKVFLECVQDMDHENMFWYRQDPGLGLRLIYFSYDVKMKEKGDIPEGYSVSREKKERFSLILESASTNQTSMYLCASSRGANEQFFGPGTRLTVL.

This clonotype has at least ten counts. The rearrangement joins TRBV4-2 to TRBJ2-3, with 9 bases lining up with TRBD2. This CDR3 has 15 residues. Germline V gene data show CDR1 as LGHNA and CDR2 as YNFKEQ. Trimming cost V 8 bases and J 3 bases; bases outside gene matches: 9. CDR3 DNA: TGTGCCAGCTCCCGCGGGGCGGGGGGGACAGATACGCAGTATTTT. This codes for CASSRGAGGTDTQYF.

This clonotype came up many times. The J gene is TRBJ2-7, the V gene TRBV20-1; perhaps TRBD2 as D (5 bases). V lost 0 bases, J lost 0 bases, and 12 bases lay in between. The CDR3 runs 15 residues. CDR1 is DFQATT, CDR2 SNEGSKA, per germline (reference sequence). This chain's CDR3 is CSARDLLGSSYEQYF. Written as DNA, the CDR3 is TGCAGTGCTAGAGATCTCTTGGGGAGCTCCTACGAGCAGTACTTC.

This clonotype was counted many times. V usage is TRBV6-4 and J usage is TRBJ2-2, with a tentative D call TRBD2 (6 bases). V lost 7 bases and J lost 3, with 12 bases in between. Germline assignment: CDR1 MRHNA and CDR2 SNTAGT. CDR3 size: 14 residues. The CDR3 DNA sequence: TGTGCCAGCAAGGAGGGAGAATACACCGGGGAGCTGTTTTTT. It encodes CASKEGEYTGELFF.

Ten or more counts support this clonotype. The rearrangement uses TRBV12-3 or TRBV12-4 and TRBJ2-5; no reliable D call. The CDR3 length is 12 residues. Trimming pared 10 bases from V and 0 bases from J, leaving 9 bases between. This CDR3 is CATSRYQETQYF. In DNA, the CDR3 is TGTGCCACCTCTCGGTACCAAGAGACCCAGTACTTC.

This clonotype has only one observation. A much larger clonotype is one base distant, so this may be a read error. The J gene is TRBJ1-2, the V gene TRBV7-2; D is uncertain. The germline V gene has CDR1 SGHTA and CDR2 FQGNSA. The CDR3 loop spans 12 amino acids. V was cut by 2 bases and J by 10 bases, with 11 bases left in between. The CDR3 loop reads CASSLNSDDYTF. CDR3 DNA sequence: TGTGCCAGCAGCTTAAATTCCGATGACTACACCTTC.

This clonotype was detected many times. The chain recombines TRBV9 with TRBJ2-3; 13 bases are shared with TRBD2. V lost 4 bases to trimming and J lost 5 bases; unmatched junction nucleotides: 7. Germline CDR1 SGDLS, CDR2 YYNGEE. The CDR3 is 16 residues long. The CDR3: CASSPSLAGGRDTQYF. The CDR3 DNA reads TGTGCCAGCAGCCCCTCACTAGCGGGGGGGAGAGATACGCAGTATTTT.

In this sample, this clonotype turned up many times. The CDR3 spells CASSLEVSGQFF. The CDR3, as DNA: TGTGCCAGCAGCTTAGAGGTTAGCGGGCAGTTCTTC. The chain has TRBV11-2 and TRBJ2-1; a possible D gene is TRBD2 (6 bases). From germline, CDR1 is SGHAT and CDR2 FQNNGV. The CDR3 is 12 residues long. The V gene lost 0 bases and the J gene lost 12 bases, with 9 bases spanning the gap. The entire variable domain, with the rest obtained from reference TRBV11-2 and TRBJ2-1, is as follows: EAGVAQSPRYKIIEKRQSVAFWCNPISGHATLYWYQQILGQGPKLLIQFQNNGVVDDSQLPKDRFSAERLKGVDSTLKIQPAKLEDSAVYLCASSLEVSGQFFGPGTRLTVL.

This clonotype has a count of ten or more. A single base separates this from a much larger clone, so it may be a read error. The chain combines TRBV20-1 with TRBJ2-2; TRBD2 matches at 15 bases. The CDR3 has 17 residues. Germline-derived CDR1 and CDR2 are DFQATT and SNEGSKA (reference sequence). This chain's CDR3 is CCARGTSGGSNTGELFF. The CDR3, as DNA: TGCTGTGCTAGAGGGACTAGCGGGGGGTCGAACACCGGGGAGCTGTTTTTT.

The sample holds many counts of this clonotype. V gene TRBV12-3 or TRBV12-4 combines with J gene TRBJ2-2; 13 bases align to TRBD2. The CDR3 length is 15 residues. The ends lost 3 bases at V and 9 bases at J; junction bases unmatched: 4. This CDR3 reads CASSFTSGGARELFF. CDR3 DNA: TGTGCCAGCAGTTTTACTAGCGGGGGGGCCCGGGAGCTGTTTTTT.

This clonotype was counted at least ten times. The chain combines TRBV28 with TRBJ2-2, with D uncertain. The CDR3 is 12 residues long. V gave up 3 bases and J gave up 8 bases, with 7 bases separating them. Per germline, CDR1 MDHEN and CDR2 SYDVKM. The CDR3 nucleotides read TGTGCCAGCAGTTTGGGTCGGGGGGAGCTGTTTTTT. This gives the protein CASSLGRGELFF.

V and J are TRBV19 and TRBJ2-7; 7 bases agree with TRBD1. With V trimmed by 3 bases and J by 4 bases, 3 bases remained unmatched. The CDR3 has 13 residues. CDR1 and CDR2 from the germline V gene are LNHDA and SQIVND (reference sequence). CDR3 bases: TGTGCCAGTAGTATCCGGGACAGTTACGAGCAGTACTTC. Its protein is CASSIRDSYEQYF.

Here the CDR3 reads CAIRSGTDYGYTF. The DNA of the CDR3 is TGTGCCATCAGATCCGGGACAGACTATGGCTACACCTTC. The chain combines TRBV10-3 with TRBJ1-2; 7 nucleotides match TRBD1. The CDR3 consists of 13 residues. Germline V CDR1 and CDR2: ENHRY, SYGVKD. V dropped 6 bases and J dropped 3; count of bases not matched to a gene: 4.

Comment on this clonotype: One end of the junction fails to match germline, which may point to a read error. V is TRBV7-2 and J is TRBJ2-3, with 8 bases aligning to TRBD2. The CDR3 covers 16 residues. In germline, CDR1 is SGHTA, CDR2 FQGNSA. The CDR3 reads CASSLRAGGSKDTQYF. The CDR3 DNA reads as TGTGCCAGCAGCTTACGGGCGGGGGGAAGCAAAGATACGCAGTATTTT.

CDR3 nucleotide sequence: TGTGCCAGCAGGACGGCCTCTGGGGCCAACGTCCTGACTTTC. Its protein product is CASRTASGANVLTF. This rearrangement joins TRBV7-9 to TRBJ2-6; D not resolved. Trimming removed 6 bases from V and 0 bases from J, with 6 bases in between. CDR1 SEHNR and CDR2 FQNEAQ come from the germline V gene (reference sequence). There are 14 residues in the CDR3.